A selection of T cell receptor beta chains follows, all from one sample in a study of blood T cells in healthy people across ages. TCRdb passed the 5' RACE reads through MiXCR, listing each CDR3 protein once. This sample has 850,000 or so distinct CDR3 sequences, with more than 25% found just once. The sequenced material came from blood. The receptors were sampled from a woman older than 75 in good health. Both conserved end residues are trimmed from each CDR3. Each record gives: V gene, CDR3 protein.

TRBV6-1 | ASRSLTGNTQY
TRBV6-5 | ASSYRGHLRTGEPF
TRBV3-1 | ASSQDAAYT
TRBV7-3 | ASSLRGGTGGNNEQF
TRBV24-1 | ATSGTGGAEPQH
TRBV7-2 | ASNPPVGGVTSSYNEQF
TRBV9 | ASSGGTSQETQY
TRBV12-3/TRBV12-4 | ASRRAAANTGELF
TRBV11-2 | ASSPRDRANTGELF
TRBV28 | ASSRRGAEGYEQY
TRBV7-2 | ASSFRGGDLSTEAF
TRBV10-3 | AISESTVSEQF
TRBV20-1 | SASSRGEKNEQF